Below are 19 T cell receptor beta chains sequenced from a single sample in a study of early T cells in non-severe SARS-CoV-2 infection. MiXCR was run by TCRdb on the 5' RACE reads, yielding one entry per CDR3 protein. The sample includes around 79,000 distinct CDR3 sequences, 11% of them seen just once. This sample comprised whole blood, obtained at baseline. These receptors came from an adult who was a healthcare worker with PCR-confirmed SARS-CoV-2 infection or an uninfected control (not recorded which).

The chain employs TRBV2 and TRBJ2-2; 8 bases are a match to TRBD2. Germline values: CDR1 SNHLY, CDR2 FYNNEI. V was pared by 7 bases and J by 1 base, with 2 bases of the junction left unmatched. The CDR3 has 14 residues. CDR3 DNA sequence: TGTGCCAGCACCGGGACTAGGAACACCGGGGAGCTGTTTTTT. Protein: CASTGTRNTGELFF.

This clonotype appeared once. This may stem from a read error, because a much larger clone lies one nucleotide away. The chain links TRBV5-5 to TRBJ2-7; the match to TRBD1 covers 7 bases. CDR1 is SGHKS and CDR2 is YYEKEE in the germline V gene (reference sequence). The CDR3 runs to 15 residues. CDR3 region: CAGSETGTASYEQYF. The CDR3 DNA follows: TGTGCCGGCAGCGAAACCGGGACAGCCTCCTACGAGCAGTACTTC.

The table lists this clonotype with a few counts. V gene TRBV2 combines with J gene TRBJ2-5, with TRBD1 as a possible D gene (7 bases). Germline CDR1 SNHLY, CDR2 FYNNEI. This CDR3 comprises 15 residues. V shed 2 bases and J shed 2 bases, with 12 bases lying between them. The CDR3 sequence: CASSERGTEQETQYF. CDR3 nucleotide sequence: TGTGCCAGCAGTGAACGGGGGACAGAGCAAGAGACCCAGTACTTC.

This clonotype has only a few counts. V is TRBV12-3 or TRBV12-4 and J is TRBJ1-2, with D perhaps matching TRBD1 (5 bases). The CDR3 covers 16 residues. Trimming took 6 bases from V and 0 from J, leaving 17 bases between them. Written as DNA, the CDR3 is TGTGCCAGCAGCCCCTATGTGGGGCGTACTAACTATGGCTACACCTTC. Encoded protein: CASSPYVGRTNYGYTF.

This clonotype was seen many times. This sequence joins TRBV27 and TRBJ1-5; 8 nucleotides align to TRBD1. J was trimmed by 7 bases and V by 1 base; bases with no gene match: 3. In germline, CDR1 is MNHEY, CDR2 SMNVEV (reference sequence). CDR3 length: 14 residues. CDR3 protein: CASSLFSGGQPQHF. For the CDR3, the DNA is TGTGCCAGCAGTTTATTTTCAGGGGGCCAGCCCCAGCATTTT.

This clonotype was found a few times. The CDR3 DNA sequence: TGTGCCAGCAGGACAGGGCTTAACACTGAAGCTTTCTTT. This encodes CASRTGLNTEAFF. The rearrangement links TRBV2 to TRBJ1-1, with 7 bases aligning to TRBD1. The germline CDR1 and CDR2 sequences are SNHLY and FYNNEI. The CDR3 extends over 13 amino acids. V lost 6 bases, J lost 2 bases, and 3 bases stayed unmatched.

Only a few counts were recorded for this clonotype. The chain combines TRBV7-8 with TRBJ2-7, with 7 bases matching TRBD1. V trimming: 5 bases; J trimming: 2 bases; junction bases outside the gene matches: 12. The germline gives CDR1 SGHVS, CDR2 FQNEAQ. The CDR3 runs to 16 residues. In DNA form, the CDR3 reads TGTGCCAGCAGCCCTCCGGCGGACAGGTCCACCTACGAGCAGTACTTC. This translates into CASSPPADRSTYEQYF.

This clonotype was seen at least ten times. The chain couples TRBV6-2 or TRBV6-3 to TRBJ2-1; the match to TRBD2 covers 10 bases. The V gene's germline CDR1 is MNHEY and CDR2 SVGEGT. The length of the CDR3 is 16 residues. Germline trimming cut 5 bases from V and 6 bases from J; bases unmatched to any gene: 10. As DNA, the CDR3 is TGTGCCAGCAGTATACTAGCGGGGAGCCCCCCCAATGAGCAGTTCTTC. As protein: CASSILAGSPPNEQFF.

The V and J genes are TRBV9 and TRBJ2-3; no reliable D call. CDR1 and CDR2 (germline): SGDLS, YYNGEE. There are 15 residues in the CDR3. V dropped 0 bases and J dropped 2 bases, with 10 bases sitting between them. The CDR3 sequence is CASSVGERNTDTQYF. CDR3 bases: TGTGCCAGCAGCGTAGGTGAACGGAACACAGATACGCAGTATTTT.

In its sample, this clonotype was seen many times. V gene TRBV5-1 combines with J gene TRBJ2-5; either TRBD1 or TRBD2 may fit D (5 bases each). With 5 bases removed from V and 5 bases from J, the gap between germline ends came to 13 bases. Germline assignment: CDR1 SGHRS and CDR2 YFSETQ. This CDR3 has 13 amino acids. CDR3 sequence (DNA): TGCGCCAGCAGGAGAGGGGAAGTGGAGACCCAGTACTTC. It translates to CASRRGEVETQYF.

Only a few counts were recorded for this clonotype. The chain couples TRBV15 to TRBJ2-2, with TRBD1 identical over 12 bases. The CDR3 covers 16 residues. Trimming took 1 base from V and 6 from J; bases not matched to a gene: 3. Germline V gene lookup returns CDR1 LNHNV and CDR2 YYDKDF (reference sequence). CDR3: CATSRGDRGRPGELFF. The CDR3 nucleotides read TGTGCCACCAGCAGAGGGGACAGGGGGCGCCCCGGGGAGCTGTTTTTT.

In its sample, this clonotype was seen once. This chain links TRBV19 with TRBJ2-3; D ambiguous. This CDR3 contains 14 residues. The germline V gene has CDR1 LNHDA and CDR2 SQIVND (reference sequence). V dropped 4 bases and J dropped 6 bases, with 14 bases sitting between them. DNA for the CDR3: TGTGCCAGTAGTAGACCGGGCCCCCGGGATACGCAGTATTTT. This sequence encodes CASSRPGPRDTQYF. Full variable domain (outside the CDR3, taken from reference TRBV19 and TRBJ2-3): DGGITQSPKYLFRKEGQNVTLSCEQNLNHDAMYWYRQDPGQGLRLIYYSQIVNDFQKGDIAEGYSVSREKKESFPLTVTSAQKNPTAFYLCASSRPGPRDTQYFGPGTRLTVL.

This clonotype was recorded many times. The chain joins TRBV5-5 to TRBJ2-5; 13 nucleotides align to TRBD2. With V trimmed by 5 bases and J by 5 bases, 15 bases remained unmatched. Germline V gene lookup returns CDR1 SGHKS and CDR2 YYEKEE (reference sequence). This CDR3 has 18 amino acids. The DNA of the CDR3 is TGTGCCAGCAGTTACGGGACTAGCGGGGACTACCAGCAGGAGACCCAGTACTTC. Protein sequence: CASSYGTSGDYQQETQYF.

This clonotype was found a few times. A read error may account for a junction end that differs from germline. This chain links TRBV4-3 with TRBJ1-4; D unresolved. The V gene's germline CDR1 is LGHNA and CDR2 YSLEER. This CDR3 is 13 amino acids long. The CDR3: CASSQEIREQLFF. CDR3 coding DNA: TGCGCCAGCAGCCAAGAAATCCGTGAACAACTGTTTTTT.

This clonotype was recorded a few times. The chain uses TRBV7-7 and TRBJ2-3; D possibly uses TRBD1 or TRBD2 (5 bases each). The CDR3 runs to 15 residues. The V gene lost 5 bases and the J gene lost 0 bases, with 12 bases spanning the gap. Germline CDR1 is SSHAT and CDR2 is FNYEAQ (reference sequence). The CDR3 DNA reads TGTGCCAGCAGCGTGGGACGTAGCAGCACAGATACGCAGTATTTT. This encodes CASSVGRSSTDTQYF.

This clonotype showed up many times. The V and J genes are TRBV30 and TRBJ2-1; 8 nucleotides line up with TRBD1. Trimming took 3 bases from V and 1 from J; bases not matched to a gene: 8. In germline, CDR1 is GTSNPN, CDR2 SVGIG (reference sequence). There are 16 residues in the CDR3. The DNA for the CDR3 is TGTGCCTGGAGCCCCTTGGACAGGGTGTCCTACAATGAGCAGTTCTTC. Protein sequence: CAWSPLDRVSYNEQFF.

The chain carries TRBV28 and TRBJ2-3, with D unresolved. This CDR3 spans 11 amino acids. Germline values: CDR1 MDHEN, CDR2 SYDVKM. The V end lost 6 bases, the J end lost 6 bases, and 7 bases lay between the germline ends. The CDR3 spells CASRTGDTQYF. The CDR3 coding sequence is TGTGCCAGCAGAACCGGGGATACGCAGTATTTT.

This clonotype has just a few counts. The chain carries TRBV27 and TRBJ2-2, with D possibly TRBD2 on 6 matching bases. The germline V gene encodes CDR1 MNHEY and CDR2 SMNVEV (reference sequence). Deletions cut 0 bases from V and 7 bases from J, with 12 bases between. The CDR3 loop spans 15 amino acids. CDR3 residues: CASSLSGRTLGELFF. The CDR3 nucleotides read TGTGCCAGCAGTTTATCGGGGAGGACACTCGGGGAGCTGTTTTTT.

The chain joins TRBV7-8 to TRBJ2-1, with D perhaps matching TRBD1 or TRBD2 (5 bases each). Germline V CDR1 and CDR2: SGHVS, FQNEAQ. Trimming shortened V by 0 bases and J by 2 bases, and 11 bases separated the two germline ends. This CDR3 has 16 residues. The CDR3 DNA reads TGTGCCAGCAGCTTAGCGGTGAGGGGTGCCTACAATGAGCAGTTCTTC. Amino acids: CASSLAVRGAYNEQFF.